Listed below are T cell receptor beta chains from one sample, sequenced in a study of CD8+CD57+ T cells in acquired aplastic anemia. TCRdb analysed the reads with MiXCR anew, one entry per CDR3 protein. The sample has about 180,000 distinct CDR3 sequences; less than 55% are singletons. The specimen sequenced was sorted CD4+, CD8+, or CD8+CD57+ T cells (not recorded which) from PBMCs. The receptors were gathered from a human donor in good health. The CDR3 runs from the conserved cysteine through the conserved F or W. Fields, in order: clone size, D gene, V gene, J gene, CDR3 DNA, CDR3 protein. The D gene is left open where the match is weak. Expanded clones are given a class, and other clones once, few, many or no size at all.

size: NA
D: TRBD1
V: TRBV19
J: TRBJ1-6
DNA: TGTGCCAGTAGTATCGGGACAGAGGGTTCACCCCTCCACTTT
CDR3: CASSIGTEGSPLHF

size: NA
D: TRBD2
V: TRBV15
J: TRBJ2-1
DNA: TGTGCCACCAGCACCAGCGGGAGATGGGCTGAGCAGTTCTTC
CDR3: CATSTSGRWAEQFF

size: NA
D: NA
V: TRBV6-1
J: TRBJ2-7
DNA: TGTGCCAGCAGTGTTAAGTTAGGGGGTCACTACGAGCAGTACTTC
CDR3: CASSVKLGGHYEQYF

size: NA
D: TRBD1
V: TRBV7-6
J: TRBJ2-5
DNA: TGTGCCAGCAGAGCAGGGGGCCTAGAGACCCAGTACTTC
CDR3: CASRAGGLETQYF

size: NA
D: TRBD1
V: TRBV15
J: TRBJ1-2
DNA: TGTGCCACCAGCCGAGGGACAGGGACCAACTATGGCTACACCTTC
CDR3: CATSRGTGTNYGYTF

size: NA
D: TRBD1
V: TRBV7-3
J: TRBJ2-7
DNA: TGTGCCAGCAGCTTAAAGACAGGGACCGGGGAGCAGTACTTC
CDR3: CASSLKTGTGEQYF

size: NA
D: TRBD2
V: TRBV15
J: TRBJ2-7
DNA: TGTGCCACCAGCAGAGACCGGGGGGGGGCCTACGAGCAGTACTTC
CDR3: CATSRDRGGAYEQYF

size: NA
D: TRBD1
V: TRBV11-2
J: TRBJ2-5
DNA: TGTGCCAGCAGCTTTGACAGGGCAGATATGGCCCAGTACTTC
CDR3: CASSFDRADMAQYF

size: NA
D: TRBD1
V: TRBV15
J: TRBJ2-7
DNA: TGTGCCACCAGCAGAGGGGGAAACAGGGGTTACGAGCAGTACTTC
CDR3: CATSRGGNRGYEQYF

size: NA
D: TRBD1
V: TRBV20-1
J: TRBJ2-5
DNA: TGCAGTGCAGGGACAGGGAGAAGGGGGGAGACCCAGTACTTC
CDR3: CSAGTGRRGETQYF

size: many
D: NA
V: TRBV25-1
J: TRBJ2-7
DNA: TGTGCCAGCACGGGATTGTCGTACGAGCAGTACTTC
CDR3: CASTGLSYEQYF

size: many
D: TRBD2
V: TRBV12-3/TRBV12-4
J: TRBJ2-1
DNA: TGTGCCAGCAGCAAAGGACTAGCGGGAGGAAATGAGCAGTTCTTC
CDR3: CASSKGLAGGNEQFF

size: NA
D: TRBD1
V: TRBV20-1
J: TRBJ2-7
DNA: TGCAGTGCCCCGCCTCGAACGGGACAGAACTTCTACGAGCAGTACTTC
CDR3: CSAPPRTGQNFYEQYF

size: NA
D: NA
V: TRBV6-1
J: TRBJ2-7
DNA: TGTGCCAGCAGTGAAAGGGCGGGATCTTCCGACGAGCAGTACTTC
CDR3: CASSERAGSSDEQYF

size: many
D: NA
V: TRBV3-1
J: TRBJ2-5
DNA: TGTGCCAGCAGCCAAGTAGGAGGACAAGAGACCCAGTACTTC
CDR3: CASSQVGGQETQYF